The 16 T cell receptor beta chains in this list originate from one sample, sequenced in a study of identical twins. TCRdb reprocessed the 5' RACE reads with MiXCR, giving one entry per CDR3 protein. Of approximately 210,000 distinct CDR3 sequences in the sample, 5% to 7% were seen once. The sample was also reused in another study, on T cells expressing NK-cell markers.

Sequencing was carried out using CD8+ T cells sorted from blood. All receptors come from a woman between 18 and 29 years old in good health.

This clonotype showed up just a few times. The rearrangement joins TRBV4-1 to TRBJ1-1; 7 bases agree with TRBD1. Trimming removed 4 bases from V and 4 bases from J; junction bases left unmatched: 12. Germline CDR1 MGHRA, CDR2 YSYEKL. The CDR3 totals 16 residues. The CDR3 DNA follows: TGCGCCAGCAGCCCCAGGGGGACCCCAGGGAGCACTGAAGCTTTCTTT. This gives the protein CASSPRGTPGSTEAFF.

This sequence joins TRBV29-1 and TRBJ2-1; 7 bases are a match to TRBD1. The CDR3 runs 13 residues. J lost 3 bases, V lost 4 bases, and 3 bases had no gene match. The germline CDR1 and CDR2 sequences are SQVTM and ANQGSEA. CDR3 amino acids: CSVGDRVYNEQFF. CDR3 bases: TGCAGCGTTGGGGACAGAGTCTACAATGAGCAGTTCTTC.

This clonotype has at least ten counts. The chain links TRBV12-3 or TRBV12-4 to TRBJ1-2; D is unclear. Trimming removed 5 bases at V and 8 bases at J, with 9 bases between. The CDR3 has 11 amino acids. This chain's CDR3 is CASSRGFGYTF. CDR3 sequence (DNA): TGTGCCAGCAGTAGAGGGTTCGGCTACACCTTC.

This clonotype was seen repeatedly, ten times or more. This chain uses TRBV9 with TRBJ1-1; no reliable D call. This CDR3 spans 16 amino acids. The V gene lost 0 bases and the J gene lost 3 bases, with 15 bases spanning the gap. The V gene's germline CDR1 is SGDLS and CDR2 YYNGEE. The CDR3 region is CASSVDYRGSHTEAFF. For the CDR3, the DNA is TGTGCCAGCAGCGTAGATTACCGAGGATCCCACACTGAAGCTTTCTTT.

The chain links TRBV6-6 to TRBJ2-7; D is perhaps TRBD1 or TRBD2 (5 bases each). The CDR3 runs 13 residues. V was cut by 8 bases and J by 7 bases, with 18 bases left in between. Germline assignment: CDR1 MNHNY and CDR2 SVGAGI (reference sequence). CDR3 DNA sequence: TGTGCCAGCGGGGGTTCGTTTACCGGGGAGCAGTACTTC. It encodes CASGGSFTGEQYF.

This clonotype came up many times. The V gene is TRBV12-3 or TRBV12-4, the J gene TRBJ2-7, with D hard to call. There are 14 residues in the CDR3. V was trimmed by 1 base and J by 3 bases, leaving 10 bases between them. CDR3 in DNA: TGTGCCAGCAGTTTAGTGGGCAGCCTCTACGAGCAGTACTTC. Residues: CASSLVGSLYEQYF.

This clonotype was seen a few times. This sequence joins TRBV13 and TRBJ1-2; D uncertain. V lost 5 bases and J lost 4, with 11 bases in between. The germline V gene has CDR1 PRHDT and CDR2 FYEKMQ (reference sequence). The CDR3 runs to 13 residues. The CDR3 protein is CASSLEGSYGYTF. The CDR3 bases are TGTGCCAGCAGCCTAGAGGGTTCCTATGGCTACACCTTC.

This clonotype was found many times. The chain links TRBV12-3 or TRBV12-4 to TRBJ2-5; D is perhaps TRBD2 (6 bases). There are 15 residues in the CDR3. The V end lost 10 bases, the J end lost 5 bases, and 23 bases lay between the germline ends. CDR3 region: CATPVPPGEVETQYF. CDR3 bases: TGTGCCACCCCGGTTCCGCCGGGAGAGGTGGAGACCCAGTACTTC.

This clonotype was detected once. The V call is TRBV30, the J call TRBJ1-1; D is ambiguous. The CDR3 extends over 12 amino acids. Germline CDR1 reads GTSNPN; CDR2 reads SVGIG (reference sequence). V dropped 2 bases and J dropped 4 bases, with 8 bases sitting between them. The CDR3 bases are TGTGCCTGGAGTAGGTTGGCCACTGAAGCTTTCTTT. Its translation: CAWSRLATEAFF.

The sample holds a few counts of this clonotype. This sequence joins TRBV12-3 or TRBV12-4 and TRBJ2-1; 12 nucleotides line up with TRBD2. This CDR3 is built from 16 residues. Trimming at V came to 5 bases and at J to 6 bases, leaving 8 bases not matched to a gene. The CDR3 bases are TGTGCCAGCAGTCCTGCGGGACTAGCGGGCTTCAATGAGCAGTTCTTC. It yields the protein CASSPAGLAGFNEQFF.

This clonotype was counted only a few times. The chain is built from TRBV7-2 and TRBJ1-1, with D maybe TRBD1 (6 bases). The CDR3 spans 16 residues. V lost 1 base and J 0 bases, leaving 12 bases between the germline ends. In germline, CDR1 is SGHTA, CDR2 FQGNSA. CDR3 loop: CASSLGWGAVNTEAFF. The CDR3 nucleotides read TGTGCCAGCAGCTTAGGATGGGGGGCCGTGAACACTGAAGCTTTCTTT.

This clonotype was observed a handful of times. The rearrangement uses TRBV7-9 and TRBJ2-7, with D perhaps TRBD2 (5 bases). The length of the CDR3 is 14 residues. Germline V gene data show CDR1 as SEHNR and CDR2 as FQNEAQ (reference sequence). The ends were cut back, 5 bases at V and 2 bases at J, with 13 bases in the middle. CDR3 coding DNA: TGTGCCAGCAGCCATAGCGAATCCCCCTACGAGCAGTACTTC. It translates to CASSHSESPYEQYF. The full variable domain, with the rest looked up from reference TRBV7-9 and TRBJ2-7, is DTGVSQNPRHKITKRGQNVTFRCDPISEHNRLYWYRQTLGQGPEFLTYFQNEAQLEKSRLLSDRFSAERPKGSFSTLEIQRTEQGDSAMYLCASSHSESPYEQYFGPGTRLTVT.

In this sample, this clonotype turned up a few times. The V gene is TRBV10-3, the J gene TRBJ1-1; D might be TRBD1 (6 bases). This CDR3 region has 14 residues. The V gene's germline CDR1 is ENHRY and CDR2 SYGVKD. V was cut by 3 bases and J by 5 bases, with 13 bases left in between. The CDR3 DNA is TGTGCCATCAGTGACCCCGACAGGACGACTGAAGCTTTCTTT. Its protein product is CAISDPDRTTEAFF.

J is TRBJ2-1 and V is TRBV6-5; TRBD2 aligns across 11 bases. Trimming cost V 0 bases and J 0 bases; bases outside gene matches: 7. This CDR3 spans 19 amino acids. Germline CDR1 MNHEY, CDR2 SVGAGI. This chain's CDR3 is CASSYSRLAGGNSYNEQFF. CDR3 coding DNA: TGTGCCAGCAGTTACTCGAGGCTAGCGGGAGGCAACTCCTACAATGAGCAGTTCTTC.

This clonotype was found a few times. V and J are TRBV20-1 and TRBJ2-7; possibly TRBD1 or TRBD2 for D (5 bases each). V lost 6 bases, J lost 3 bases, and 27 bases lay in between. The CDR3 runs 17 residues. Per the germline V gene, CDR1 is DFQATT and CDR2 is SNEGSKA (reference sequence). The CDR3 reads CSAKPARDAIHLYEQYF. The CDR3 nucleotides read TGCAGTGCCAAGCCTGCGAGGGACGCAATTCACCTCTACGAGCAGTACTTC.

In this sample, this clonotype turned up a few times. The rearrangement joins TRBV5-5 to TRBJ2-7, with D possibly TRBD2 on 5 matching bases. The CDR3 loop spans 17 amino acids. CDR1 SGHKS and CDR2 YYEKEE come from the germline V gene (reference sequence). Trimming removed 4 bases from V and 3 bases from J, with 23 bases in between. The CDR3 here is CASSPGRTDLLYYEQYF. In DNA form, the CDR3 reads TGTGCCAGCAGCCCGGGAAGGACGGACCTACTCTACTACGAGCAGTACTTC.